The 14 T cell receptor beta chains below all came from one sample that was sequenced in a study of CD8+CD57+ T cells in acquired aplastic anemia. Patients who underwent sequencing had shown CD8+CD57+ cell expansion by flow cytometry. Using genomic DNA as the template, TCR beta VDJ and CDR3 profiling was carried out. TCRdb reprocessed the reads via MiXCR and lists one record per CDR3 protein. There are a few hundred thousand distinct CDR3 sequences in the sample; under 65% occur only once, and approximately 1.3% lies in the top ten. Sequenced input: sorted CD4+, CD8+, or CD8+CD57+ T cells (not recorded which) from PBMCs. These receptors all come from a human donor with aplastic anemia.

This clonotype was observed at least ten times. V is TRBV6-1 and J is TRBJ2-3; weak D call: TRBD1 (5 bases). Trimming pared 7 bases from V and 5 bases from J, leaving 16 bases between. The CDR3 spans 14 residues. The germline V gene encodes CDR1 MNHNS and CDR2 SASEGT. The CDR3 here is CASTVMGPIDTQYF. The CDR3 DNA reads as TGTGCCAGCACCGTGATGGGGCCAATAGATACGCAGTATTTT.

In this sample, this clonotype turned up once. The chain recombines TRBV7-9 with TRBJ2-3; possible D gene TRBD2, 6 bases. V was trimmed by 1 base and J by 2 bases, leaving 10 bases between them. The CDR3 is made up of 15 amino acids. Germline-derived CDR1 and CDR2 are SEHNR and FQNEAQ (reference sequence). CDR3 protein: CASSLGAGFTDTQYF. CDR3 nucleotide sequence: TGTGCCAGCAGCTTAGGGGCGGGATTCACAGATACGCAGTATTTT.

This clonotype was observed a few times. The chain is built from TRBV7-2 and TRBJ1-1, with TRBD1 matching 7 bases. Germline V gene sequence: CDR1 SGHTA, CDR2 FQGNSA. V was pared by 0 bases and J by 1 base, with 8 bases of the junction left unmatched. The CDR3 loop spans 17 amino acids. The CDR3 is CASSLASQGHGNTEAFF. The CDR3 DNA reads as TGTGCCAGCAGCTTAGCATCACAGGGGCATGGGAACACTGAAGCTTTCTTT.

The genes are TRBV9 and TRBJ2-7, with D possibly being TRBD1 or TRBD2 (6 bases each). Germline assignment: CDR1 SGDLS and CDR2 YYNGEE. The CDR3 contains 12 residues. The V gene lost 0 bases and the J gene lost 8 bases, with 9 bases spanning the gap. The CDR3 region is CASSVGGAKQYF. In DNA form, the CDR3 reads TGTGCCAGCAGCGTAGGGGGGGCCAAGCAGTACTTC.

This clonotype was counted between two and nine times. The CDR3 loop reads CASSAGGGLDEAFF. The CDR3 coding sequence is TGTGCCAGCAGCGCAGGGGGGGGGCTCGATGAAGCTTTCTTT. The chain links TRBV9 to TRBJ1-1; 7 bases agree with TRBD1. The germline gives CDR1 SGDLS, CDR2 YYNGEE. The ends lost 3 bases at V and 7 bases at J; junction bases unmatched: 9. This CDR3 comprises 14 residues.

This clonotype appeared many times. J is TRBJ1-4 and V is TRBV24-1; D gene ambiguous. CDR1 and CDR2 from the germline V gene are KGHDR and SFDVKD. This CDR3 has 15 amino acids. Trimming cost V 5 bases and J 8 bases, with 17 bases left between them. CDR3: CATSGGASAGEKLFF. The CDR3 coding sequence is TGTGCCACCAGTGGGGGAGCTTCGGCGGGAGAAAAACTGTTTTTT.

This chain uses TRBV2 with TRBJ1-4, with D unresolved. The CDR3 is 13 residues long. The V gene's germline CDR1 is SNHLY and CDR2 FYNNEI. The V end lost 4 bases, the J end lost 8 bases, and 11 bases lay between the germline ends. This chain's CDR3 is CASSAGIGEKLFF. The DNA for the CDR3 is TGTGCCAGCAGTGCGGGAATCGGAGAAAAACTGTTTTTT.

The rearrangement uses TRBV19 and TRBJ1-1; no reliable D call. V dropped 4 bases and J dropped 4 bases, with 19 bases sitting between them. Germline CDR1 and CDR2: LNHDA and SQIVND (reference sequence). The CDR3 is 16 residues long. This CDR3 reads CASSTVRLVGVTEAFF. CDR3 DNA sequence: TGTGCCAGTAGTACCGTTAGACTAGTCGGCGTCACTGAAGCTTTCTTT.

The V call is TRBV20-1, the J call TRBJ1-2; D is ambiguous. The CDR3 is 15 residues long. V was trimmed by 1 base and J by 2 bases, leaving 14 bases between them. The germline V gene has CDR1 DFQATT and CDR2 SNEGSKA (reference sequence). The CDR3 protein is CSARVRQSTNYGYTF. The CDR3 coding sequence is TGCAGTGCTAGAGTGAGGCAGTCCACAAACTATGGCTACACCTTC.

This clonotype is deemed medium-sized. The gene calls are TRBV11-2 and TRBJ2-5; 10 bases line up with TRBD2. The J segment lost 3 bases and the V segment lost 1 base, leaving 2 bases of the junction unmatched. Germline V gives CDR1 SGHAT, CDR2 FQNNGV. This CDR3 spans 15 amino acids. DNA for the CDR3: TGTGCCAGCAGCTTAGTCGGACTAGCGGAAGAGACCCAGTACTTC. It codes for CASSLVGLAEETQYF. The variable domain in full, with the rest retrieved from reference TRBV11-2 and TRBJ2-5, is EAGVAQSPRYKIIEKRQSVAFWCNPISGHATLYWYQQILGQGPKLLIQFQNNGVVDDSQLPKDRFSAERLKGVDSTLKIQPAKLEDSAVYLCASSLVGLAEETQYFGPGTRLLVL.

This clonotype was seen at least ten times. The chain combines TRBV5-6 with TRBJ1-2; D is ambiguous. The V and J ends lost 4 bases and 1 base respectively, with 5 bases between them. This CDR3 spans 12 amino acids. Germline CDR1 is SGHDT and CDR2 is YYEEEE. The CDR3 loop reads CASSAINYGYTF. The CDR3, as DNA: TGTGCCAGCAGCGCTATTAACTATGGCTACACCTTC.

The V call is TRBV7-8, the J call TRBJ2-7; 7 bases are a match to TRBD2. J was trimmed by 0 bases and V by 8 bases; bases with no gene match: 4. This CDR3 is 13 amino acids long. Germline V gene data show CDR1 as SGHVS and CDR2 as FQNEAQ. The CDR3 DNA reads TGTGCCAGCTTGGGGGGGGGCTCCTACGAGCAGTACTTC. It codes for CASLGGGSYEQYF.

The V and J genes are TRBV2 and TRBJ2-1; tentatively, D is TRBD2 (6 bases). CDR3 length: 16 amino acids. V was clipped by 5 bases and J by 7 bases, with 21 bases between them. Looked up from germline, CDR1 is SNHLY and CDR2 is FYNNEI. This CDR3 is CASSLSGLEVINEQFF. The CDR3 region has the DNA TGTGCCAGCAGTCTATCGGGACTGGAGGTCATTAATGAGCAGTTCTTC.

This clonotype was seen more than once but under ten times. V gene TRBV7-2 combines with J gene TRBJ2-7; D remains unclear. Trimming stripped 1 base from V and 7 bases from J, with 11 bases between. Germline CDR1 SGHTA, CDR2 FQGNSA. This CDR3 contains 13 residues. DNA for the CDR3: TGTGCCAGCAGCTTAGGACACATGGGAGAGCAGTACTTC. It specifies CASSLGHMGEQYF.